This is a list of T cell receptor beta chains from one sample in a study of CD8 T cells in acute hepatitis C reinfection. The repertoire was sequenced with immunoSEQ multiplex PCR; TCRdb's copy has only in-frame clones and lacks some. The sample has approximately 1,100 clones; about three fifths are singletons. The material sequenced was HCV NS3-1073 tetramer-sorted CD8+ T cells from PBMCs, taken at follow-up. The receptors come from a man aged 35 to 55 who spontaneously cleared hepatitis C infection. The CDR3 runs from the conserved cysteine through the conserved F or W. Fields, in order: CDR3 protein, CDR3 DNA, D gene, J gene, V gene, clone size. A D gene is named only where the DNA matches it firmly. Expanded clones get a size class; other rows say once, few or many, or leave the size out.

CDR3 protein: CASSPLSGSGGYTDTQYF; CDR3 DNA: TGTGCCAGCAGTCCCCTCAGTGGTAGCGGGGGGTACACAGATACGCAGTATTTT; D gene: TRBD2; J gene: TRBJ2-3; V gene: TRBV11-3; clone size: few
CDR3 protein: CASSSPDPGGYTF; CDR3 DNA: TGTGCCAGCAGTTCCCCCGACCCGGGAGGCTACACCTTC; D gene: NA; J gene: TRBJ1-2; V gene: TRBV28; clone size: large
CDR3 protein: CASSPSYRGPAYQETQYF; CDR3 DNA: TGCGCCAGCAGCCCCTCCTATCGGGGACCCGCGTACCAAGAGACCCAGTACTTC; D gene: NA; J gene: TRBJ2-5; V gene: TRBV4-1; clone size: NA
CDR3 protein: CASSPSGTSTLLSGNTIYF; CDR3 DNA: TGTGCCAGCAGTCCTTCCGGGACTTCCACTCTTCTCTCTGGAAACACCATATATTTT; D gene: NA; J gene: TRBJ1-3; V gene: TRBV28; clone size: NA
CDR3 protein: CASSSPGQGFINEQFF; CDR3 DNA: TGTGCCAGCAGTTCGCCGGGACAGGGTTTTATAAATGAGCAGTTCTTC; D gene: TRBD1; J gene: TRBJ2-1; V gene: TRBV6-5; clone size: NA
CDR3 protein: CASSGLDLYYGYTF; CDR3 DNA: TGTGCCAGCAGTGGGCTTGACCTTTACTATGGCTACACCTTC; D gene: NA; J gene: TRBJ1-2; V gene: TRBV6-1; clone size: NA
CDR3 protein: CASSQVSTEGSGYTF; CDR3 DNA: TGTGCCAGCAGCCAAGTCAGCACAGAGGGAAGTGGCTACACCTTC; D gene: NA; J gene: TRBJ1-2; V gene: TRBV4-2; clone size: large
CDR3 protein: CASSNGHTGELFF; CDR3 DNA: TGTGCCAGCAGCAATGGTCACACCGGGGAGCTGTTTTTT; D gene: NA; J gene: TRBJ2-2; V gene: TRBV5-4; clone size: NA
CDR3 protein: CASSLARVEGTQYF; CDR3 DNA: TGTGCCAGCAGCTTGGCCAGGGTCGAGGGGACCCAGTACTTC; D gene: NA; J gene: TRBJ2-5; V gene: TRBV14; clone size: NA
CDR3 protein: CASSGGENTEAFF; CDR3 DNA: TGCGCCAGCAGCGGAGGAGAGAACACTGAAGCTTTCTTT; D gene: NA; J gene: TRBJ1-1; V gene: TRBV4-1; clone size: NA
CDR3 protein: CASSQLEMEPSGYTF; CDR3 DNA: TGTGCCAGCAGCCAGCTGGAGATGGAGCCTAGCGGCTACACCTTC; D gene: NA; J gene: TRBJ1-2; V gene: TRBV4-2; clone size: NA
CDR3 protein: CSVGAGTGDPEANVLTF; CDR3 DNA: TGCAGCGTTGGAGCCGGGACAGGGGACCCAGAGGCCAACGTCCTGACTTTC; D gene: TRBD1; J gene: TRBJ2-6; V gene: TRBV29-1; clone size: NA
CDR3 protein: CASSILAPTYNEQFF; CDR3 DNA: TGTGCCAGCAGCATACTAGCGCCGACCTACAATGAGCAGTTCTTC; D gene: TRBD2; J gene: TRBJ2-1; V gene: TRBV7-2; clone size: NA
CDR3 protein: CASSSDRGLSNYGYTF; CDR3 DNA: TGTGCCAGCAGTTCCGACAGGGGCCTCTCTAACTATGGCTACACCTTC; D gene: TRBD1; J gene: TRBJ1-2; V gene: TRBV6-5; clone size: few
CDR3 protein: CASSQESSGVWGEQFF; CDR3 DNA: TGTGCCAGCAGCCAAGAGTCTAGCGGGGTTTGGGGCGAGCAGTTCTTC; D gene: TRBD2; J gene: TRBJ2-1; V gene: TRBV4-2; clone size: NA
CDR3 protein: CASSQEGAGAPYEQYF; CDR3 DNA: TGTGCCAGCAGCCAAGAGGGGGCGGGAGCCCCCTACGAGCAGTACTTC; D gene: NA; J gene: TRBJ2-7; V gene: TRBV4-2; clone size: NA
CDR3 protein: CASSYSFGQYYGYTF; CDR3 DNA: TGTGCCAGCAGTTACTCCTTCGGGCAGTACTATGGCTACACCTTC; D gene: NA; J gene: TRBJ1-2; V gene: TRBV6-5; clone size: NA
CDR3 protein: CASSQASGEAYGYTF; CDR3 DNA: TGTGCCAGCAGCCAAGCGTCAGGGGAGGCCTATGGCTACACCTTC; D gene: NA; J gene: TRBJ1-2; V gene: TRBV14; clone size: once
CDR3 protein: CASSLSTGEPGYTF; CDR3 DNA: TGTGCCAGCAGTTTATCCACAGGGGAGCCGGGCTACACCTTC; D gene: TRBD1; J gene: TRBJ1-2; V gene: TRBV28; clone size: NA
CDR3 protein: CASSPGQDLDYEQYF; CDR3 DNA: TGTGCCAGCAGCCCGGGACAGGACTTAGACTACGAGCAGTACTTC; D gene: TRBD1; J gene: TRBJ2-7; V gene: TRBV7-6; clone size: NA
CDR3 protein: CAWRHRDRRDQPQHF; CDR3 DNA: TGTGCCTGGAGACACCGGGACAGGAGAGATCAGCCCCAGCATTTT; D gene: TRBD1; J gene: TRBJ1-5; V gene: TRBV30; clone size: NA
CDR3 protein: CATLGEGGSSYNEQFF; CDR3 DNA: TGTGCCACACTAGGGGAGGGGGGGAGCTCCTACAATGAGCAGTTCTTC; D gene: NA; J gene: TRBJ2-1; V gene: TRBV6-6; clone size: NA
CDR3 protein: CASSWVASGDPSTDTQYF; CDR3 DNA: TGTGCCAGCAGTTGGGTAGCTAGCGGGGACCCAAGCACAGATACGCAGTATTTT; D gene: TRBD2; J gene: TRBJ2-3; V gene: TRBV28; clone size: NA
CDR3 protein: CAWSFTGGTTNEKLFF; CDR3 DNA: TGTGCCTGGAGTTTTACAGGGGGAACAACTAATGAAAAACTGTTTTTT; D gene: TRBD1; J gene: TRBJ1-4; V gene: TRBV30; clone size: NA
CDR3 protein: CASLPGGGTEAFF; CDR3 DNA: TGTGCCAGCCTCCCGGGGGGAGGAACTGAAGCTTTCTTT; D gene: NA; J gene: TRBJ1-1; V gene: TRBV5-6; clone size: few
CDR3 protein: CASSPTSGAYNEQFF; CDR3 DNA: TGCGCCAGCAGCCCAACTAGCGGAGCTTACAATGAGCAGTTCTTC; D gene: TRBD2; J gene: TRBJ2-1; V gene: TRBV4-3; clone size: NA
CDR3 protein: CASSLASKSMNRGQYEQYF; CDR3 DNA: TGTGCCAGCAGCTTGGCCTCGAAGTCTATGAACAGGGGGCAATACGAGCAGTACTTC; D gene: TRBD1; J gene: TRBJ2-7; V gene: TRBV5-6; clone size: NA
CDR3 protein: CASRAGLGSETF; CDR3 DNA: TGTGCCAGCAGGGCCGGCCTGGGCAGCGAGACCTTC; D gene: NA; J gene: TRBJ1-2; V gene: TRBV6-5; clone size: few
CDR3 protein: CASSQDLGLDFRGEQYF; CDR3 DNA: TGCGCCAGCAGCCAAGATTTAGGCCTTGACTTTCGAGGCGAGCAGTACTTC; D gene: NA; J gene: TRBJ2-7; V gene: TRBV4-1; clone size: NA
CDR3 protein: CASSPFLAGGYTDTQYF; CDR3 DNA: TGTGCCAGCTCACCGTTTCTAGCGGGGGGATACACAGATACGCAGTATTTT; D gene: TRBD2; J gene: TRBJ2-3; V gene: TRBV18; clone size: few
CDR3 protein: CASSSLTNVNMNTEAFF; CDR3 DNA: TGTGCCAGCAGTTCCCTGACCAATGTTAACATGAACACTGAAGCTTTCTTT; D gene: NA; J gene: TRBJ1-1; V gene: TRBV28; clone size: large
CDR3 protein: CASSQEQGTEAFF; CDR3 DNA: TGTGCCAGCAGCCAAGAACAGGGCACTGAAGCTTTCTTT; D gene: NA; J gene: TRBJ1-1; V gene: TRBV4-2; clone size: large
CDR3 protein: CASSQSAPPHEQYF; CDR3 DNA: TGTGCCAGCAGCCAATCGGCACCGCCGCACGAGCAGTACTTC; D gene: NA; J gene: TRBJ2-7; V gene: TRBV4-2; clone size: NA
CDR3 protein: CAWSVEGGPYGYTF; CDR3 DNA: TGTGCCTGGAGTGTTGAGGGGGGGCCCTATGGCTACACCTTC; D gene: NA; J gene: TRBJ1-2; V gene: TRBV30; clone size: NA
CDR3 protein: CASSILSDGYNEQFF; CDR3 DNA: TGTGCCAGTAGTATCCTTAGCGATGGCTACAATGAGCAGTTCTTC; D gene: NA; J gene: TRBJ2-1; V gene: TRBV19; clone size: NA
CDR3 protein: CASSPRRTTYNEQFF; CDR3 DNA: TGTGCCAGCAGTCCCAGGAGAACAACCTACAATGAGCAGTTCTTC; D gene: NA; J gene: TRBJ2-1; V gene: TRBV11-3; clone size: NA
CDR3 protein: CASRDPTLVQYF; CDR3 DNA: TGTGCCAGCCGGGACCCCACGCTTGTGCAGTACTTC; D gene: NA; J gene: TRBJ2-7; V gene: TRBV6-6; clone size: once
CDR3 protein: CASSIYSGQGLNGEQFF; CDR3 DNA: TGTGCCAGTAGTATATACTCGGGACAGGGGTTGAATGGTGAGCAGTTCTTC; D gene: TRBD1; J gene: TRBJ2-1; V gene: TRBV19; clone size: NA
CDR3 protein: CASSLSPQGYEQYF; CDR3 DNA: TGTGCCAGCAGTTTATCGCCTCAGGGTTACGAGCAGTACTTC; D gene: NA; J gene: TRBJ2-7; V gene: TRBV27; clone size: few
CDR3 protein: CASSLGAGGSSYEQYF; CDR3 DNA: TGCGCCAGCAGCTTGGGGGCAGGGGGCTCGTCCTACGAGCAGTACTTC; D gene: TRBD1; J gene: TRBJ2-7; V gene: TRBV5-1; clone size: NA
CDR3 protein: CASSVVGEDTLHF; CDR3 DNA: TGTGCCAGCAGCGTAGTTGGGGAGGACACCCTCCACTTT; D gene: NA; J gene: TRBJ1-6; V gene: TRBV9; clone size: NA